The clone carrying this T cell receptor beta chain has a single count. This entry belongs to a study of blood T cell repertoires in COVID-19. On the study more broadly: Samples came from the United States, Italy and Spain, spanning acute and convalescent COVID-19.

V lost 3 bases and J 4 bases, leaving 15 bases between the germline ends. The CDR3 has 15 amino acids. Germline loops: CDR1 KGHSH, CDR2 LQKENI. Sequencing used immunoSEQ multiplex PCR; TCRdb keeps in-frame clones, though not all of them. The profile shows around 300,000 clones, 80% to 90% of them singletons. The J gene is TRBJ1-2, the V gene TRBV18; D call uncertain. What was sequenced was PBMCs or T cells enriched from blood (not recorded which). The receptor comes from a man aged 25 to 45 who had recovered from COVID-19. This CDR3 reads CASSPMAGLLYGYTF. CDR3 sequence (DNA): TGTGCCAGCTCACCGATGGCAGGTCTACTCTATGGCTACACCTTC.